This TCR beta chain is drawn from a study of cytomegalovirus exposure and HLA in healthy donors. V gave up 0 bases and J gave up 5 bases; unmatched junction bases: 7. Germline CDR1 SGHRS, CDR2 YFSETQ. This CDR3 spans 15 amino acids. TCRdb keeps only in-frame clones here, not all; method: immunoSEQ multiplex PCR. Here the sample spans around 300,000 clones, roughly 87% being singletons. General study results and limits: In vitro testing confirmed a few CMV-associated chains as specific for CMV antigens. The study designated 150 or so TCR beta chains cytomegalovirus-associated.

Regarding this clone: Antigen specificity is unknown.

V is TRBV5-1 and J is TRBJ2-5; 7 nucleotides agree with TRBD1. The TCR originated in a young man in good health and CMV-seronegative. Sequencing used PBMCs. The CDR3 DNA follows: TGCGCCAGCAGCTTGGCGCAGGGGGAAGGGGAGACCCAGTACTTC. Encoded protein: CASSLAQGEGETQYF. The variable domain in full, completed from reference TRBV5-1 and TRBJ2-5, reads KAGVTQTPRYLIKTRGQQVTLSCSPISGHRSVSWYQQTPGQGLQFLFEYFSETQRNKGNFPGRFSGRQFSNSRSEMNVSTLELGDSALYLCASSLAQGEGETQYFGPGTRLLVL.